A single sample is the source of the 9 T cell receptor beta chains below, sequenced in a study of radiation and T cells in renal cell carcinoma. The time point is: baseline pretreatment blood. Described treatment: 15 Gy SBRT to primary tumor, nephrectomy 4 weeks later. The protocol was immunoSEQ multiplex PCR, while the TCRdb copy is restricted to in-frame clones and leaves out a portion. The table includes under 55,000 clones, 83% detected once. The input for sequencing was blood, taken from a patient whose treatment included radiotherapy and nephrectomy. The receptors originated from a woman in her seventies with renal cell carcinoma.

The V call is TRBV4-3, the J call TRBJ1-1; possibly TRBD1 for D (5 bases). V was pared by 0 bases and J by 9 bases, with 17 bases between. CDR3 size: 15 residues. Germline CDR1 reads LGHNA; CDR2 reads YSLEER. The CDR3 DNA sequence: TGCGCCAGCAGCCAAGACGCACAGGCTCAAGGTAAAGCTTTCTTT. Its protein product is CASSQDAQAQGKAFF.

This chain joins TRBV5-1 and TRBJ2-1; D call uncertain. V dropped 6 bases and J dropped 0 bases, with 13 bases sitting between them. From germline, CDR1 is SGHRS and CDR2 YFSETQ. This CDR3 region has 15 residues. CDR3 loop: CASTQGGFSYNEQFF. CDR3 in DNA: TGCGCCAGCACCCAAGGCGGATTCTCCTACAATGAGCAGTTCTTC.

This chain links TRBV4-2 with TRBJ1-5, with D unclear. Per germline, CDR1 LGHNA and CDR2 YNFKEQ. The CDR3 contains 14 residues. V lost 0 bases to trimming and J lost 7 bases, with 10 bases between them. The CDR3 loop reads CASSQDREWQPQHF. Written as DNA, the CDR3 is TGTGCCAGCAGCCAAGATAGGGAGTGGCAGCCCCAGCATTTT.

This chain uses TRBV15 with TRBJ2-2; 12 positions agree with TRBD1. The CDR3 runs to 16 residues. The germline CDR1 and CDR2 sequences are LNHNV and YYDKDF (reference sequence). V gave up 4 bases and J gave up 7 bases; unmatched junction bases: 7. CDR3 DNA: TGTGCCACCAGCACAGCCGGGACAGGGGGCATCGGGGAGCTGTTTTTT. This encodes CATSTAGTGGIGELFF.

The rearrangement links TRBV4-1 to TRBJ2-2; 7 nucleotides match TRBD2. The germline gives CDR1 MGHRA, CDR2 YSYEKL. The CDR3 loop spans 15 amino acids. V was clipped by 4 bases and J by 4 bases; unmatched bases: 6. Here the CDR3 reads CASSPRELVTGELFF. The CDR3 DNA reads as TGCGCCAGCAGCCCGCGGGAGTTGGTCACCGGGGAGCTGTTTTTT.

The chain carries TRBV29-1 and TRBJ2-7; no clear D. The CDR3 totals 11 residues. With 5 bases removed from V and 2 bases from J, the gap between germline ends came to 7 bases. From germline, CDR1 is SQVTM and CDR2 ANQGSEA. In DNA form, the CDR3 reads TGCAGCGTTATACAGACCTACGAGCAGTACTTC. As protein: CSVIQTYEQYF.

The genes are TRBV7-2 and TRBJ2-1, with D unresolved. Germline CDR1 and CDR2: SGHTA and FQGNSA. This CDR3 has 14 amino acids. V shed 5 bases and J shed 7 bases, with 15 bases lying between them. The CDR3 spells CASSPQTIANEQFF. CDR3 nucleotides: TGTGCCAGCAGCCCGCAGACAATCGCGAATGAGCAGTTCTTC.

The rearrangement links TRBV5-1 to TRBJ2-5, with D tentatively TRBD2 (6 bases). CDR1 SGHRS and CDR2 YFSETQ come from the germline V gene. The CDR3 has 14 amino acids. Between the trimmed V and J ends, which lost 5 bases and 5 bases, there was a span of 16 bases. The CDR3, as DNA: TGCGCCAGCAGGCCGGGGGAAAAAGGGGAGACCCAGTACTTC. Translation gives CASRPGEKGETQYF.

CDR3: CASTLDWGQSSGANVLTF. The CDR3 DNA is TGTGCCAGCACCCTTGATTGGGGACAGAGCTCTGGGGCCAACGTCCTGACTTTC. The rearrangement uses TRBV7-2 and TRBJ2-6, with 7 bases that match TRBD1. Germline CDR1 is SGHTA and CDR2 is FQGNSA. The trim removed 7 bases at V and 0 bases at J, leaving 12 bases unmatched. The CDR3 is 18 residues long. Combining the CDR3 with reference TRBV7-2 and TRBJ2-6 gives the whole variable domain GAGVSQSPSNKVTEKGKDVELRCDPISGHTALYWYRQSLGQGLEFLIYFQGNSAPDKSGLPSDRFSAERTGGSVSTLTIQRTQQEDSAVYLCASTLDWGQSSGANVLTFGAGSRLTVL.